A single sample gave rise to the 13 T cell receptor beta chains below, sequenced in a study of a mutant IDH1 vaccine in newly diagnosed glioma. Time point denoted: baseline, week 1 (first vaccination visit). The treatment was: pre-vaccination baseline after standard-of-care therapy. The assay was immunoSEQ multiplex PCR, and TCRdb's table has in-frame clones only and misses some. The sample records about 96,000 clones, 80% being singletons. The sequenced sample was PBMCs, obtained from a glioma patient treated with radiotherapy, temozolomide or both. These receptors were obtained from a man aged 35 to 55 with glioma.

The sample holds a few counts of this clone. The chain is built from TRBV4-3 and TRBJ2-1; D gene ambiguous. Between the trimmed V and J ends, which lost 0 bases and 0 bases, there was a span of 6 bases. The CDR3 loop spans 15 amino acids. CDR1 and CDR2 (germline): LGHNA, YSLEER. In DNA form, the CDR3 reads TGCGCCAGCAGCCAAGATTCCGGCTCCTACAATGAGCAGTTCTTC. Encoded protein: CASSQDSGSYNEQFF.

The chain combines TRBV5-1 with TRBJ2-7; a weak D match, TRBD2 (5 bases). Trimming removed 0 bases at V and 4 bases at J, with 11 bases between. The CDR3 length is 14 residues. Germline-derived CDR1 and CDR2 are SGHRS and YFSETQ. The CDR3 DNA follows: TGCGCCAGCAGCTTGGCTCGGGGTCCGTACGAGCAGTACTTC. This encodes CASSLARGPYEQYF.

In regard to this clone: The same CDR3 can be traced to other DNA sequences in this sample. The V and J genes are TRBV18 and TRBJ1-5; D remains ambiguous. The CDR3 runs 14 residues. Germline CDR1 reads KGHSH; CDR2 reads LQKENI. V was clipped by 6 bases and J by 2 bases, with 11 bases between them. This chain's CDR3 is CASSPGRGNQPQHF. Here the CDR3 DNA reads TGTGCCAGCTCCCCGGGGAGGGGCAATCAGCCCCAGCATTTT. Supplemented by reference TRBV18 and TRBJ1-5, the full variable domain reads NAGVMQNPRHLVRRRGQEARLRCSPMKGHSHVYWYRQLPEEGLKFMVYLQKENIIDESGMPKERFSAEFPKEGPSILRIQQVVRGDSAAYFCASSPGRGNQPQHFGDGTRLSIL.

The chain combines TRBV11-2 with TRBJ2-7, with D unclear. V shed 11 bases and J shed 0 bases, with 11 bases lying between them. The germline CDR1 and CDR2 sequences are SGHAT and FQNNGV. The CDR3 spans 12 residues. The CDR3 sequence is CASSGPSYEQYF. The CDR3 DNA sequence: TGTGCCTCATCAGGACCCTCCTACGAGCAGTACTTC.

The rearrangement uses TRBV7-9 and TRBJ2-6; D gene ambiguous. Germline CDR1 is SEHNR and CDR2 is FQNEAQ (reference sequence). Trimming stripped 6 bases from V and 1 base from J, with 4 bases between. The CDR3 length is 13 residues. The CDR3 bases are TGTGCCAGCAGGGATTCTGGGGCCAACGTCCTGACTTTC. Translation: CASRDSGANVLTF.

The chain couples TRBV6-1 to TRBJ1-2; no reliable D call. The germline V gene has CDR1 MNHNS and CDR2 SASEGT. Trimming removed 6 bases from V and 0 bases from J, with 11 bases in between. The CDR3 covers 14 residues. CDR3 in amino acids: CASSLTPTNYGYTF. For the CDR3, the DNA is TGTGCCAGCAGCTTGACACCGACTAACTATGGCTACACCTTC.

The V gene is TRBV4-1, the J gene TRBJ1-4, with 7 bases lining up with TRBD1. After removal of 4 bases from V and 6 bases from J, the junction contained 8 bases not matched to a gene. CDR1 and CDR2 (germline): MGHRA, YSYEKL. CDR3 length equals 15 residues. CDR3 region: CASSRSDRVDEKLFF. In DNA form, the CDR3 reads TGCGCCAGCAGCCGATCAGACAGGGTTGATGAAAAACTGTTTTTT.

CDR3 bases: TGTGCCAGCAATCCGAACACCGGGGAGCTGTTTTTT. It yields the protein CASNPNTGELFF. This rearrangement joins TRBV9 to TRBJ2-2, with unresolved D. V was shortened by 6 bases and J by 0 bases, with 3 bases between the two germline ends. The CDR3 loop spans 12 amino acids. Germline values: CDR1 SGDLS, CDR2 YYNGEE.

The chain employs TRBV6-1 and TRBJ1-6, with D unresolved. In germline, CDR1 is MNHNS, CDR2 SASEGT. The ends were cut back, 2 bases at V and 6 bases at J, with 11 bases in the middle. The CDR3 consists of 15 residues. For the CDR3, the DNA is TGTGCCAGCAGTGAACCCGGACGGCGTAATTCACCCCTCCACTTT. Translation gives CASSEPGRRNSPLHF.

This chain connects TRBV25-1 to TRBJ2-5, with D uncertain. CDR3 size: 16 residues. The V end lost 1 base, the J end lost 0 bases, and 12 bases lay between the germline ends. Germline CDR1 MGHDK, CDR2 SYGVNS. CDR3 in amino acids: CASSESIGMHQETQYF. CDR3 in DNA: TGTGCCAGCAGTGAATCCATTGGGATGCACCAAGAGACCCAGTACTTC. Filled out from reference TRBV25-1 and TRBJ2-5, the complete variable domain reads EADIYQTPRYLVIGTGKKITLECSQTMGHDKMYWYQQDPGMELHLIHYSYGVNSTEKGDLSSESTVSRIRTEHFPLTLESARPSHTSQYLCASSESIGMHQETQYFGPGTRLLVL.

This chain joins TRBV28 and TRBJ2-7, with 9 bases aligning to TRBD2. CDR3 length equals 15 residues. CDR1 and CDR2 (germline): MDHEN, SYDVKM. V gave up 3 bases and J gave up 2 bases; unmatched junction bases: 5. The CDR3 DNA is TGTGCCAGCAGTTTCTGGCGGGAGGGCGCCTACGAGCAGTACTTC. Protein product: CASSFWREGAYEQYF.

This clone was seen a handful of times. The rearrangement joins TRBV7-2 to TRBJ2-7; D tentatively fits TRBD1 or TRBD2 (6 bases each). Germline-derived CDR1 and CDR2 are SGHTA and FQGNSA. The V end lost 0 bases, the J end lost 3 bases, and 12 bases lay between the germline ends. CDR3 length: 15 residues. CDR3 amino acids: CASSLAGGYGYEQYF. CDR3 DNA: TGTGCCAGCAGCTTAGCGGGGGGCTATGGCTACGAGCAGTACTTC.

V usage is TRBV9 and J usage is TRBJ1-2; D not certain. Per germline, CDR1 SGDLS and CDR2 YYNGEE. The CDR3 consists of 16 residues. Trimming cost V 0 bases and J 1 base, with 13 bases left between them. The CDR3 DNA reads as TGTGCCAGCAGCGTAGTTTCGGGGAGAGGTAACTATGGCTACACCTTC. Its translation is CASSVVSGRGNYGYTF.